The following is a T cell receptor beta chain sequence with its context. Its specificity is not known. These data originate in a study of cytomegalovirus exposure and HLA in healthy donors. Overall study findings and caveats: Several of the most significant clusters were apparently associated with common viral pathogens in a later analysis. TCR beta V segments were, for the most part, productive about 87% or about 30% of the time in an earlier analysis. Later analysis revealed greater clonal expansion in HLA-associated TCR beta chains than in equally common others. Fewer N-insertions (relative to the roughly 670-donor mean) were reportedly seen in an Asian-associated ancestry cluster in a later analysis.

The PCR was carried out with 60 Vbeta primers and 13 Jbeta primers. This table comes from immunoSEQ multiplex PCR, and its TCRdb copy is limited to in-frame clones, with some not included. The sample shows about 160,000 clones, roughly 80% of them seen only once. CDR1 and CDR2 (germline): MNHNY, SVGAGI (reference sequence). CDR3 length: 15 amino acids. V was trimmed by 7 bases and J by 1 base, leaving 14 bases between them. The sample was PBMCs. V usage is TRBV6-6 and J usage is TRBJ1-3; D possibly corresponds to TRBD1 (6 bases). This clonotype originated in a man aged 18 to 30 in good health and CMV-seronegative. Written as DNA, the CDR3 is TGTGCCAGCACCCTACTAGGGGGTTCTGGAAACACCATATATTTT. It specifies CASTLLGGSGNTIYF.